These T cell receptor beta chains were read from a single sample in a study of PD-L1 blockade in urothelial cancer. Method: immunoSEQ multiplex PCR; TCRdb's copy keeps in-frame clones and lacks some. Of 55,000 to 80,000 clones in the sample, around 86% were seen once. The material sequenced was PBMCs, taken around atezolizumab (anti-PD-L1) treatment. Receptors were obtained from a man aged 65 to 79 with urothelial cancer. CDR3s include the opening cysteine and the closing phenylalanine or tryptophan. D genes are given only for firm matches. Size tells how often a clone was seen (once, few, many) or the class of an expanded clone, and some rows leave it out.

>TRBJ1-2|.|TRBD1|TRBV28
CASRRTGLGGYTF
TGTGCCAGCAGGCGGACAGGACTGGGGGGCTACACCTTC
>TRBJ2-6|.|.|TRBV28
CASTPRGAGANVLTF
TGTGCCAGCACTCCCCGCGGGGCCGGGGCCAACGTCCTGACTTTC
>TRBJ2-4|.|TRBD1|TRBV2
CASSLDRDSKNIQYF
TGTGCCAGCAGTTTGGACAGGGATAGCAAAAACATTCAGTACTTC
>TRBJ1-2|.|.|TRBV25-1
CASSGAYGYTF
TGTGCCAGCAGTGGGGCCTATGGCTACACCTTC
>TRBJ1-4|.|TRBD1|TRBV28
CASRETGGLNEKLFF
TGTGCCAGCAGGGAGACAGGGGGATTAAATGAAAAACTGTTTTTT
>TRBJ2-3|.|TRBD1|TRBV14
CASSQRQGYRTDTQYF
TGTGCCAGCAGCCAACGACAGGGGTATCGCACAGATACGCAGTATTTT
>TRBJ1-2|.|.|TRBV29-1
CSVFGEKANYGYTF
TGCAGCGTTTTCGGGGAGAAAGCTAACTATGGCTACACCTTC
>TRBJ1-5|.|.|TRBV29-1
CSVIPQGNQPQHF
TGCAGCGTTATTCCTCAGGGCAATCAGCCCCAGCATTTT
>TRBJ2-2|.|TRBD2|TRBV5-1
CASRIGLGGAGELFF
TGCGCCAGCCGCATTGGACTAGGAGGGGCCGGGGAGCTGTTTTTT
>TRBJ2-2|.|TRBD1|TRBV30
CAWWDRGTGELFF
TGTGCCTGGTGGGACAGGGGAACCGGGGAGCTGTTTTTT
>TRBJ1-1|.|TRBD1|TRBV19
CASPPLPGQGLGNTEAFF
TGTGCCAGTCCCCCTCTACCTGGACAGGGCCTAGGGAATACTGAAGCTTTCTTT
>TRBJ2-1|once|.|TRBV20-1
CSASLPRFF
TGCAGTGCATCCCTCCCCCGGTTCTTC
>TRBJ1-4|.|.|TRBV7-7
CASSLAGTPGEKLFF
TGTGCTAGCAGCTTAGCTGGGACTCCGGGTGAAAAACTGTTTTTT
>TRBJ2-7|.|TRBD2|TRBV5-4
CASSIGLADYEQYF
TGTGCCAGCAGCATCGGGCTAGCGGACTACGAGCAGTACTTC
>TRBJ2-3|.|TRBD2|TRBV2
CASSEMREGTDTQYF
TGTGCCAGCAGTGAAATGCGGGAGGGCACAGATACGCAGTATTTT
>TRBJ1-1|.|TRBD1|TRBV29-1
CSVGHRGQNTEAFF
TGCAGCGTTGGTCACAGGGGACAGAACACTGAAGCTTTCTTT
>TRBJ2-1|.|TRBD2|TRBV5-1
CASSALAGSYNEQFF
TGCGCCAGCAGCGCGCTAGCGGGATCCTACAATGAGCAGTTCTTC
>TRBJ2-5|.|TRBD1|TRBV5-1
CASSETGSETQYF
TGCGCCAGCAGCGAGACAGGGTCAGAGACCCAGTACTTC
>TRBJ1-5|once|.|TRBV9
CASSVDWGPNQPQHF
TGTGCCAGCAGCGTAGATTGGGGGCCCAATCAGCCCCAGCATTTT
>TRBJ1-1|.|TRBD1|TRBV2
CASNRQGWRAFF
TGTGCCAGCAATAGACAGGGGTGGCGAGCTTTCTTT
>TRBJ2-2|.|.|TRBV5-1
CASSSRPSIGELFF
TGCGCCAGCAGCTCGAGGCCGAGCATCGGGGAGCTGTTTTTT
>TRBJ1-1|few|.|TRBV10-1
CASSESVGPATEAFF
TGCGCCAGCAGTGAGTCGGTGGGCCCCGCCACTGAAGCTTTCTTT
>TRBJ2-7|.|TRBD1|TRBV15
CATGWDREGEQYF
TGTGCCACTGGATGGGACAGGGAAGGCGAGCAGTACTTC
>TRBJ1-1|.|.|TRBV28
CASSLRFTEAFF
TGTGCCAGCAGTTTGAGGTTTACTGAAGCTTTCTTT
>TRBJ2-7|few|.|TRBV30
CAWSAQITGQYF
TGTGCCTGGAGTGCCCAAATAACTGGGCAGTACTTC
>TRBJ2-3|.|TRBD2|TRBV7-2
CASTRRGATDTQYF
TGTGCCAGCACCCGGCGGGGGGCCACAGATACGCAGTATTTT
>TRBJ1-2|.|.|TRBV28
CASSRMTARGHGYTF
TGTGCCAGCAGTCGAATGACAGCTCGAGGCCATGGCTACACCTTC
>TRBJ2-3|once|TRBD2|TRBV5-1
CASSFPTSGTSYTQYF
TGCGCCAGCAGCTTCCCGACTAGCGGGACCTCGTATACGCAGTATTTT
>TRBJ2-1|.|TRBD2|TRBV2
CASSEAGSGSVYGQFF
TGTGCCAGCAGTGAAGCTGGCAGCGGGAGCGTCTATGGGCAGTTCTTC
>TRBJ1-2|.|.|TRBV5-6
CASSLSSYGYTF
TGTGCCAGCAGCTTGTCCAGCTATGGCTACACCTTC
>TRBJ2-7|.|.|TRBV5-4
CASSSPRRGLYEQYF
TGTGCCAGCAGCTCCCCGCGGAGGGGTTTGTACGAGCAGTACTTC
>TRBJ2-7|.|.|TRBV5-1
CASSGHSYEQYF
TGCGCCAGCAGCGGACACTCCTACGAGCAGTACTTC
>TRBJ2-3|.|TRBD1|TRBV25-1
CASSTGGADTQYF
TGTGCCAGCTCCACAGGGGGCGCAGATACGCAGTATTTT
>TRBJ2-7|.|.|TRBV14
CASSQGIRYPQNEQYF
TGTGCCAGCAGCCAAGGTATCCGTTACCCTCAGAACGAGCAGTACTTC
>TRBJ1-2|.|.|TRBV4-1
CASSQDPRSPAYYGYTF
TGCGCCAGCAGCCAAGATCCGCGCTCTCCCGCTTACTATGGCTACACCTTC
>TRBJ1-5|.|TRBD1|TRBV28
CASSPGQRTPGGNQPQHF
TGTGCCAGCAGCCCGGGACAGAGGACCCCGGGAGGCAATCAGCCCCAGCATTTT